The clone carrying this T cell receptor beta chain has more than one count but fewer than ten. A read error is possible here, since a much larger clone lies one base away. TCRbeta libraries were built with three rounds of nested PCR, modified from ARM-PCR. MiXCR was run by TCRdb on the multiplex PCR reads, yielding one entry per CDR3 protein. The profile shows about 80,000 distinct CDR3 sequences, over 80% of them singletons. The data are from a study of tumor and adjacent non-tumor tissue in lung cancer. The wider study: Stage I to III disease affected ten to eleven men and several women aged roughly 31 to 80.

No cell sorting was done before RNA was extracted from the tissue. The ends were cut back, 7 bases at V and 4 bases at J, with 14 bases in the middle. In germline, CDR1 is SGHDN, CDR2 FVKESK. This CDR3 contains 14 residues. The specimen was lung tumor tissue. This chain joins TRBV14 and TRBJ1-5; no firm D call. This TCR was recovered from a woman between 50 and 59 years old with non-small cell lung cancer. CDR3: CASIPETENQPQHF. CDR3 nucleotide sequence: TGTGCCAGCATTCCCGAGACGGAAAATCAGCCCCAGCATTTT.